These 19 T cell receptor beta chains were sequenced from one sample in a study of shared clonotypes between healthy human individuals. Data came from immunoSEQ multiplex PCR; TCRdb stores just in-frame clones and leaves some out. This table holds some 2,500,000 clones, 92% found once. Source material: naive CD4+ T cells from PBMCs. Specified subset: CD45RA+ positively selected. These receptors all come from a man younger than 35 in good health. Some clones in this sample may be carry-over from other donors' samples.

For this clone: This CDR3 is also generated by other DNA sequences in the sample. The chain links TRBV5-8 to TRBJ2-5, with D tentatively TRBD1 or TRBD2 (5 bases each). Germline V gene sequence: CDR1 SGHTS, CDR2 YDEGEE. V dropped 0 bases and J dropped 4 bases, with 7 bases sitting between them. The CDR3 runs to 13 residues. The CDR3 bases are TGTGCCAGCAGCTTGGCGGGGCTAGAGACCCAGTACTTC. Translating it yields CASSLAGLETQYF.

J is TRBJ1-2 and V is TRBV4-1; D is undetermined. This CDR3 region has 16 residues. CDR1 is MGHRA, CDR2 YSYEKL, per germline. The germline V and J ends were trimmed by 9 bases and 2 bases, with 22 bases remaining between them. The DNA for the CDR3 is TGCGCCAGTCGCCGAGGTGAAGGCAGTCGGAACTATGGCTACACCTTC. Translation: CASRRGEGSRNYGYTF.

Notes on this clone: Additional DNA sequences in this sample encode the identical CDR3. DNA for the CDR3: TGCGCCAGCAGCTCGAATACTGAAGCTTTCTTT. This translates into CASSSNTEAFF. The chain joins TRBV5-1 to TRBJ1-1, with D unclear. CDR3 length: 11 residues. Trimming cost V 3 bases and J 5 bases, with 5 bases left between them. In germline, CDR1 is SGHRS, CDR2 YFSETQ.

V usage is TRBV11-2 and J usage is TRBJ2-3; no reliable D call. V was pared by 3 bases and J by 5 bases, with 15 bases between. Germline values: CDR1 SGHAT, CDR2 FQNNGV. There are 15 residues in the CDR3. The CDR3 loop is CASSFGQVVEDTQYF. The CDR3 DNA reads as TGTGCCAGCAGCTTTGGCCAGGTCGTAGAAGATACGCAGTATTTT.

This clone was observed a single time. This rearrangement joins TRBV5-4 to TRBJ1-1; TRBD1 aligns across 11 bases. J lost 5 bases, V lost 4 bases, and 7 bases had no gene match. The germline V gene encodes CDR1 SGHNT and CDR2 YYREEE (reference sequence). The CDR3 totals 15 residues. CDR3 DNA sequence: TGTGCCAGCAGCCGGCCGGGACAGGGGGATACTGAAGCTTTCTTT. Its protein product is CASSRPGQGDTEAFF.

This rearrangement joins TRBV5-1 to TRBJ1-4; D ambiguous. Germline CDR1 and CDR2: SGHRS and YFSETQ. The CDR3 loop spans 14 amino acids. With 5 bases removed from V and 11 bases from J, the gap between germline ends came to 19 bases. CDR3 DNA sequence: TGCGCCAGCAGTTCCGACCGGCTCCCTGGTAAACTGTTTTTT. Protein product: CASSSDRLPGKLFF. The full variable domain, in which reference TRBV5-1 and TRBJ1-4 provide the parts outside the CDR3, is KAGVTQTPRYLIKTRGQQVTLSCSPISGHRSVSWYQQTPGQGLQFLFEYFSETQRNKGNFPGRFSGRQFSNSRSEMNVSTLELGDSALYLCASSSDRLPGKLFFGSGTQLSVL.

This chain links TRBV5-1 with TRBJ2-1, with 9 nucleotides matching TRBD2. With V trimmed by 4 bases and J by 3 bases, 8 bases remained unmatched. The germline V gene encodes CDR1 SGHRS and CDR2 YFSETQ. This CDR3 spans 16 amino acids. For the CDR3, the DNA is TGCGCCAGCAGCAGGATTTTAGCGGGAGACTACAATGAGCAGTTCTTC. It codes for CASSRILAGDYNEQFF. Combining the CDR3 with reference TRBV5-1 and TRBJ2-1 gives the whole variable domain KAGVTQTPRYLIKTRGQQVTLSCSPISGHRSVSWYQQTPGQGLQFLFEYFSETQRNKGNFPGRFSGRQFSNSRSEMNVSTLELGDSALYLCASSRILAGDYNEQFFGPGTRLTVL.

This chain uses TRBV7-9 with TRBJ2-2; 9 nucleotides align to TRBD2. Germline V gene sequence: CDR1 SEHNR, CDR2 FQNEAQ (reference sequence). V lost 2 bases and J lost 1; bases outside the gene matches: 2. This CDR3 is built from 16 residues. CDR3 nucleotide sequence: TGTGCCAGCAGCTTAAGACTAGCGGTGAACACCGGGGAGCTGTTTTTT. Translating gives CASSLRLAVNTGELFF.

The chain employs TRBV2 and TRBJ2-1, with TRBD1 matching 7 bases. The CDR3 is 15 residues long. J was trimmed by 9 bases and V by 7 bases; bases with no gene match: 15. Looked up from germline, CDR1 is SNHLY and CDR2 is FYNNEI. CDR3 sequence (DNA): TGTGCCAGCACTTTAGGGGACAGCGGAGTTAGTGAGCAGTTCTTC. Protein: CASTLGDSGVSEQFF.

The genes are TRBV25-1 and TRBJ1-4; perhaps TRBD1 as D (5 bases). CDR1 and CDR2 (germline): MGHDK, SYGVNS. The CDR3 totals 16 residues. V was pared by 0 bases and J by 1 base, with 9 bases between. CDR3 DNA: TGTGCCAGCAGTGAATATATTCAGGGAACTAATGAAAAACTGTTTTTT. Its translation is CASSEYIQGTNEKLFF. The whole variable domain, remainder taken from reference TRBV25-1 and TRBJ1-4, is EADIYQTPRYLVIGTGKKITLECSQTMGHDKMYWYQQDPGMELHLIHYSYGVNSTEKGDLSSESTVSRIRTEHFPLTLESARPSHTSQYLCASSEYIQGTNEKLFFGSGTQLSVL.

CDR3 protein: CASSLGVDSPLHF. As DNA, the CDR3 is TGTGCCAGCAGCTTAGGGGTCGACTCACCCCTCCACTTT. The rearrangement uses TRBV7-3 and TRBJ1-6; D is unresolved. The V end lost 2 bases, the J end lost 10 bases, and 9 bases lay between the germline ends. The length of the CDR3 is 13 residues. Looked up from germline, CDR1 is SGHTA and CDR2 is FQGTGA.

In regard to this clone: Other DNA sequences in the same sample also yield this CDR3. The chain carries TRBV28 and TRBJ2-7, with 8 nucleotides matching TRBD1. Trimming removed 3 bases from V and 2 bases from J; junction bases left unmatched: 3. The CDR3 covers 14 residues. Looked up from germline, CDR1 is MDHEN and CDR2 is SYDVKM. The CDR3 spells CASSFTGGPYEQYF. The CDR3 DNA is TGTGCCAGCAGTTTTACAGGGGGGCCCTACGAGCAGTACTTC.

The chain has TRBV11-2 and TRBJ2-5, with no clear D. Germline V gene data show CDR1 as SGHAT and CDR2 as FQNNGV. Trimming took off 1 base at V and 5 bases at J, with 8 bases between the two ends. This CDR3 has 13 residues. Written as DNA, the CDR3 is TGTGCCAGCAGCTTAGTTATCGTGGAGACCCAGTACTTC. Its translation: CASSLVIVETQYF.

The chain links TRBV5-6 to TRBJ2-3; 8 nucleotides match TRBD1. The J segment lost 2 bases and the V segment lost 4 bases, leaving 12 bases of the junction unmatched. The CDR3 length is 17 residues. The germline V gene encodes CDR1 SGHDT and CDR2 YYEEEE. CDR3 residues: CASSLYRDRFLTDTQYF. The CDR3 DNA follows: TGTGCCAGCAGCCTATATCGGGACAGGTTTCTCACAGATACGCAGTATTTT.

Note on this clone: At the DNA level, this CDR3 is encoded by other sequences in the same sample as well. V and J are TRBV27 and TRBJ1-4; D may be TRBD1 (5 bases). The ends were cut back, 2 bases at V and 7 bases at J, with 5 bases in the middle. This CDR3 has 12 residues. Germline V gene lookup returns CDR1 MNHEY and CDR2 SMNVEV (reference sequence). The CDR3 loop is CASSLRGEKLFF. Written as DNA, the CDR3 is TGTGCCAGCAGTTTAAGGGGTGAAAAACTGTTTTTT.

J is TRBJ2-2 and V is TRBV5-1, with TRBD2 matching 12 bases. Germline CDR1 and CDR2: SGHRS and YFSETQ. J was trimmed by 0 bases and V by 2 bases; bases with no gene match: 5. This CDR3 region has 18 residues. CDR3 in amino acids: CASSFLTSGRSNTGELFF. The CDR3 DNA reads as TGCGCCAGCAGCTTCCTAACTAGCGGGAGGTCGAACACCGGGGAGCTGTTTTTT.

The chain has TRBV28 and TRBJ2-1; TRBD2 might be the D (5 bases). The CDR3 length is 14 residues. V was shortened by 6 bases and J by 2 bases, with 11 bases between the two germline ends. The germline V gene encodes CDR1 MDHEN and CDR2 SYDVKM. The chain's CDR3 is CASSPGFPYNEQFF. The CDR3 region has the DNA TGTGCCAGCAGCCCGGGGTTCCCCTACAATGAGCAGTTCTTC.

The chain employs TRBV5-1 and TRBJ1-1; a weak D match, TRBD1 (6 bases). V was cut by 0 bases and J by 0 bases, with 12 bases left in between. The CDR3 totals 16 residues. Germline loops: CDR1 SGHRS, CDR2 YFSETQ. DNA for the CDR3: TGCGCCAGCAGCTTGGAACAGGGAACTATGAACACTGAAGCTTTCTTT. It translates to CASSLEQGTMNTEAFF.

J is TRBJ2-4 and V is TRBV2; maybe TRBD1 (6 bases). The germline CDR1 and CDR2 sequences are SNHLY and FYNNEI. The CDR3 runs 16 residues. V lost 6 bases and J 1 base, leaving 16 bases between the germline ends. The CDR3: CASRPTVQGAKNIQYF. The CDR3 DNA follows: TGTGCCAGCAGGCCGACCGTGCAGGGGGCCAAAAACATTCAGTACTTC.